The T cell receptor (beta chain) under discussion was sequenced for a study of naive and memory T cell subsets. Documented treatment: skin biopsy from PPD injection site in Mantoux-positive individual. The library had UMIs added by 3' ligation of an oligonucleotide to TCR cDNA. Ligated cDNA underwent four rounds of PCR with nested alpha and beta constant region primers and SP2. TCRdb passed the UMI-ligation and nested PCR reads through MiXCR, listing each CDR3 protein once. The sample holds about 24,000 distinct CDR3 sequences, roughly 6% seen once. V lost 2 bases and J 3 bases, leaving 7 bases between the germline ends. The CDR3 contains 14 residues. Germline V gives CDR1 KGHSH, CDR2 LQKENI.

Sequencing used skin, obtained from a tuberculin skin test site. The chain uses TRBV18 and TRBJ1-4, with D possibly TRBD1 on 5 matching bases. The receptor was derived from an adult in good health. The CDR3 loop is CASSPGAANEKLFF. CDR3 bases: TGTGCCAGCTCACCAGGGGCAGCTAATGAAAAACTGTTTTTT.